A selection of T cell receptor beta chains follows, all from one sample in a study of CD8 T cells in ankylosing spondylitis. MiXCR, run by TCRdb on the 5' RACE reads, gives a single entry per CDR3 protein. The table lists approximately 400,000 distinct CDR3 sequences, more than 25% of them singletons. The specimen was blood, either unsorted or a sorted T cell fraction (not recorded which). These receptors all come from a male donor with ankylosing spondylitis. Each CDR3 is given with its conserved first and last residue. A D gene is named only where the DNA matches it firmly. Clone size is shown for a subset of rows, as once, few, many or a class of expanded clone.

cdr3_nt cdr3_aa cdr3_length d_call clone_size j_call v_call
TGCGCCAGCAGCAAAGCGGGATTAGTCTACGAGCAGTACTTC CASSKAGLVYEQYF 14 TRBD2 - TRBJ2-7 TRBV5-1
TGCAGCGTTCCCCAAAATCGAATGAACACTGAAGCTTTCTTT CSVPQNRMNTEAFF 14 - few TRBJ1-1 TRBV29-1
TGTGCCAGCAGCTTAGCGCGGGCTAGCGGGAGTATGTCAGATACGCAGTATTTT CASSLARASGSMSDTQYF 18 TRBD2 few TRBJ2-3 TRBV7-2
TGCAGCGTCTCCCCGGGACTAGCAGCCTACAATGAGCAGTTCTTC CSVSPGLAAYNEQFF 15 TRBD2 few TRBJ2-1 TRBV29-1
TGCAGTGCTAGATCACTAGCACGAGTGAACTCCTACGAGCAGTACTTC CSARSLARVNSYEQYF 16 - - TRBJ2-7 TRBV20-1
TGTGCCAGCATCGACCCTCCGGGACAGGGGGCAGAGTATGGCTACACCTTC CASIDPPGQGAEYGYTF 17 TRBD1 - TRBJ1-2 TRBV6-2/TRBV6-3
TGCGCCAGCAGCCTCCGGCAGGGGGGCTACGAGCAGTACTTC CASSLRQGGYEQYF 14 - - TRBJ2-7 TRBV5-1
TGTGCCAGCAGCGTCACTAGCGGAGCCGGGGTAGATACGCAGTATTTT CASSVTSGAGVDTQYF 16 TRBD2 - TRBJ2-3 TRBV5-8
TGTGCCAGCAGCGTAGCCCCAGGGACTAGCGGGAAAGTATACAATGAGCAGTTCTTC CASSVAPGTSGKVYNEQFF 19 TRBD2 - TRBJ2-1 TRBV9
TGTGCCAGCAGCCAAGGCGGGAGAAGTGGGGAGCTGTTTTTT CASSQGGRSGELFF 14 TRBD2 few TRBJ2-2 TRBV4-2
TGTGCCAGTAGTAATACAGGGCCCAATCAGCCCCAGCATTTT CASSNTGPNQPQHF 14 - few TRBJ1-5 TRBV19
TGTGCCAGCAGCAACCGCTCACGAATCTCTGGAAACACCATATATTTT CASSNRSRISGNTIYF 16 - few TRBJ1-3 TRBV13
TGTGCCAGCAGTGCCTCGACAGCGAATATCTACAATGAGCAGTTCTTC CASSASTANIYNEQFF 16 - - TRBJ2-1 TRBV25-1
TGCAGTGCTTGGCCACAGGGAAACTATGGCTACACCTTC CSAWPQGNYGYTF 13 - - TRBJ1-2 TRBV20-1
TGCAGTGCTAGAAAACTAGCCCTTTACAATGAGCAGTTCTTC CSARKLALYNEQFF 14 - - TRBJ2-1 TRBV20-1
TGTGCCAGCAGCCTAGGGGGCTCTGGGGCCAACGTCCTGACTTTC CASSLGGSGANVLTF 15 - many TRBJ2-6 TRBV7-9
TGCGCCAGCAGCTTTGTGTCTAGCGGGACAGAGACCCAGTACTTC CASSFVSSGTETQYF 15 TRBD2 few TRBJ2-5 TRBV5-1
TGCGCCAGCAGCCCAATACAGGGATACACTGAAGCTTTCTTT CASSPIQGYTEAFF 14 - - TRBJ1-1 TRBV5-1
TGTGCCAGCAGTGAAGCGGCCCACACAGGCGAGCATGGCTACACCTTC CASSEAAHTGEHGYTF 16 - - TRBJ1-2 TRBV6-1
TGCAGTGCTAACTCAGGACAGGGGGGACGGGAGACCCAGTACTTC CSANSGQGGRETQYF 15 TRBD1 - TRBJ2-5 TRBV20-1
TGTGCCAGCAGCTTCGGGACAGCTAATTATCAGCCCCAGCATTTT CASSFGTANYQPQHF 15 TRBD1 - TRBJ1-5 TRBV5-6
TGTGCCACCAGTGATATAGGGGTCTCCCGGGACGGGGAGCTGTTTTTT CATSDIGVSRDGELFF 16 - - TRBJ2-2 TRBV24-1
TGCAGTGCTAGAGTGGCGGACAGGAACACCGGGGAGCTGTTTTTT CSARVADRNTGELFF 15 - - TRBJ2-2 TRBV20-1
TGTGCCACCCGGACCCTCGAGTACACTGAAGCTTTCTTT CATRTLEYTEAFF 13 - few TRBJ1-1 TRBV6-5
TGTGCCACCAGTGATTCGAGGCGGAAGGACAATGAGCAGTTCTTC CATSDSRRKDNEQFF 15 - - TRBJ2-1 TRBV24-1
TGCAGTGCCTCGTCGGGACCTCCCGCGGCGGAGACCCAGTACTTC CSASSGPPAAETQYF 15 - - TRBJ2-5 TRBV20-1
TGTGCCATCGCTAGGGGTCCGGGGAATGAGCAGTTCTTC CAIARGPGNEQFF 13 - - TRBJ2-1 TRBV7-9
TGCGCCACCTCCCCTGACAGGGTTGGGCAAGAGACCCAGTACTTC CATSPDRVGQETQYF 15 TRBD1 few TRBJ2-5 TRBV5-1
TGTGCCAGCAGTGAAGAGAAGGGAGCGAGAGGGGGGAACATTCAGTACTTC CASSEEKGARGGNIQYF 17 - - TRBJ2-4 TRBV6-1
TGTGCCAGCAGTGGCTGGACAGGGGGCGCGGGGGGCTACACCTTC CASSGWTGGAGGYTF 15 TRBD1 - TRBJ1-2 TRBV25-1
TGTGCCAGCAGTTACCCTGACAGGGGAGGCACAGATACGCAGTATTTT CASSYPDRGGTDTQYF 16 TRBD1 - TRBJ2-3 TRBV6-5
TGTGCCAGCAGCCCGGGGGTAGCGGGAGATACGCAGTATTTT CASSPGVAGDTQYF 14 TRBD2 - TRBJ2-3 TRBV7-7
TGTGCCAGCAGCCAAGGGCGGGCCGGGGAGCTGTTTTTT CASSQGRAGELFF 13 - few TRBJ2-2 TRBV3-1
TGTGCCAGCAGTGAATTGACAGGGGTGTACTCTGAAGCTTTCTTT CASSELTGVYSEAFF 15 TRBD1 few TRBJ1-1 TRBV25-1
TGTGCCAGCAGCTTAGATGACAGGGTAACGAAAGCTTTCTTT CASSLDDRVTKAFF 14 TRBD1 - TRBJ1-1 TRBV7-9
TGCGCCAGCAGCAGGGGACAGGGGGTAAACGATGAGCAGTTCTTC CASSRGQGVNDEQFF 15 TRBD1 - TRBJ2-1 TRBV5-1
TGTGCCAGCAGCCCCACCGCGGGGGCCGGCACTGAAGCTTTCTTT CASSPTAGAGTEAFF 15 - - TRBJ1-1 TRBV7-2
TGCAGTGCTAGAGATCGCAGGGGGAATATCGAGCAGTACTTC CSARDRRGNIEQYF 14 TRBD1 - TRBJ2-7 TRBV20-1
TGTGCCAGCAGTGAAGAGGACGGGGGTATGCAGTATTTT CASSEEDGGMQYF 13 - - TRBJ2-3 TRBV6-1
TGCGCCAGCAGCTTCGCTAGCGGGAGAGACTCCTACAATGAGCAGTTCTTC CASSFASGRDSYNEQFF 17 TRBD2 - TRBJ2-1 TRBV5-1
TGCAGTGCTAGTATCCCGGTCGAGGTCGGTGAGCAGTTCTTC CSASIPVEVGEQFF 14 - - TRBJ2-1 TRBV20-1
TGCGCCAGCAGCCAAGTCTTTGGGACAGCCAGCAATCAGCCCCAGCATTTT CASSQVFGTASNQPQHF 17 TRBD1 - TRBJ1-5 TRBV4-1
TGTGCCAGCAGCCAAGCCCCGGGACAGGGCTACGAGCAGTACTTC CASSQAPGQGYEQYF 15 TRBD1 once TRBJ2-7 TRBV3-1
TGTGCCAGCAGCCTCCGACATAGCAATGAGCAGTTCTTC CASSLRHSNEQFF 13 - few TRBJ2-1 TRBV7-6
TGCAGCGTTAGGGCGGTGCACCTGGATACGCAGTATTTT CSVRAVHLDTQYF 13 - - TRBJ2-3 TRBV29-1
TGCGCCAGCAGCTTGGATGACAGGGGGTCGGGGGAGCTGTTTTTT CASSLDDRGSGELFF 15 TRBD1 - TRBJ2-2 TRBV5-1